The sequence of this T cell receptor beta chain was determined in a study of T cells in Graves' hyperthyroidism and ophthalmopathy. Whole-study results and caveats: The model forecast ophthalmopathy, anticipating it by a median roughly 6.5 months before onset.

This clonotype was counted only a few times. Its cognate antigen is unknown. RNA transcripts yielded amplified TCR beta CDR3 regions. First-round RT-PCR of the TCR CDR3 relied on the HTBI primer set. TCRdb processed the multiplex PCR reads anew with MiXCR; each CDR3 protein has one entry. The repertoire holds 500,000 to 650,000 distinct CDR3 sequences, 17% seen once, with roughly 18% in the top ten. Unmatched junction bases numbered 3, after V lost 2 bases and J lost 2 bases. Germline V gives CDR1 LGHNA, CDR2 YNFKEQ. This CDR3 has 16 residues. Lactation, pregnancy, other autoimmune disease or uncontrolled infection led to exclusion of patients. Clinical symptoms, serum thyroxine, TRAb, thyroid ultrasound and orbital computed tomography informed diagnoses.

The sequencing input was blood. The sequence was collected from a woman aged 18-35 years with Graves' ophthalmopathy. The V and J genes are TRBV4-2 and TRBJ2-7; 13 positions match TRBD2. The CDR3 sequence: CASSQLGTSGAYEQYF. CDR3 in DNA: TGTGCCAGCAGCCAACTAGGGACTAGCGGGGCCTACGAGCAGTACTTC.